Listed here is a single T cell receptor (beta chain). The data were taken from a study of patients and donors after allogeneic stem cell transplantation. MiXCR was run by TCRdb on the RT-PCR reads, yielding one entry per CDR3 protein. There are over 150,000 distinct CDR3 sequences in the sample; 41% occur only once, and 33% lies in the top ten. The CDR3 totals 15 residues. The ends lost 6 bases at V and 7 bases at J; junction bases unmatched: 9. Germline V lookup: CDR1 ENHRY, CDR2 SYGVKD. The rearrangement joins TRBV10-3 to TRBJ2-1, with 10 bases aligning to TRBD2. The receptor comes from a human donor who was either an allogeneic HSCT recipient or a stem cell or donor lymphocyte infusion donor (not recorded which). It is not recorded whose cells these are; they may come from a transplant donor. The sample comprised blood, either unsorted or a sorted T cell fraction (not recorded which). CDR3 residues: CAIRPSGGPLNEQFF. In DNA, the CDR3 is TGTGCCATCAGGCCTAGCGGGGGCCCTTTGAATGAGCAGTTCTTC.